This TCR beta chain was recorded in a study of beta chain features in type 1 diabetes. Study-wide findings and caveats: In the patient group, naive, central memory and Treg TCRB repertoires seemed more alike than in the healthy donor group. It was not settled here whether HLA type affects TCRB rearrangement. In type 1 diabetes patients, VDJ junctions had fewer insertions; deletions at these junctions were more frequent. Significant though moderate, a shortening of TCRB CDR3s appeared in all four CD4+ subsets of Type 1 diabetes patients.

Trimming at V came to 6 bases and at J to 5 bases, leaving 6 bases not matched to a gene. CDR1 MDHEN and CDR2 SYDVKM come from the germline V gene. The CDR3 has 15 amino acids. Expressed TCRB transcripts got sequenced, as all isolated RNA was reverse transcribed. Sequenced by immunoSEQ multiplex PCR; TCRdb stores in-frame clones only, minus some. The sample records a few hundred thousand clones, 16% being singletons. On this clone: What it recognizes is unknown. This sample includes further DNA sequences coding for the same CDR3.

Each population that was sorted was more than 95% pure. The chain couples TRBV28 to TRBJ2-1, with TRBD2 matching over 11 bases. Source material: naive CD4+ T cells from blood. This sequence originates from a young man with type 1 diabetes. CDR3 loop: CASSPGTSGNNEQFF. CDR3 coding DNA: TGTGCCAGCAGCCCCGGGACTAGCGGTAACAATGAGCAGTTCTTC.